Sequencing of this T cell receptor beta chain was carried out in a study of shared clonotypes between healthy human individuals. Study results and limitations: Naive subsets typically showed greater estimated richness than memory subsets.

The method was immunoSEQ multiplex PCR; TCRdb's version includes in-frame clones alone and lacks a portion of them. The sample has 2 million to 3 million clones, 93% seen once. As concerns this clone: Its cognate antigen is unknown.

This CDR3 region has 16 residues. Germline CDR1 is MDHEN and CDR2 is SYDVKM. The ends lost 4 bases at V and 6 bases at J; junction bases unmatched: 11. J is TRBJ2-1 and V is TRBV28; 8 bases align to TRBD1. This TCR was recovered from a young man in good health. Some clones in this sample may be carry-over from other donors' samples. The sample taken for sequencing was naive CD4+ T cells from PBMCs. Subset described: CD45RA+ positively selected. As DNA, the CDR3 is TGTGCCAGCAGTTCCCCGGGACAGGTCCAAGTCAATGAGCAGTTCTTC. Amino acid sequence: CASSSPGQVQVNEQFF. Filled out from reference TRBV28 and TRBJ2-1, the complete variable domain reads DVKVTQSSRYLVKRTGEKVFLECVQDMDHENMFWYRQDPGLGLRLIYFSYDVKMKEKGDIPEGYSVSREKKERFSLILESASTNQTSMYLCASSSPGQVQVNEQFFGPGTRLTVL.